This T cell receptor beta chain was recovered during a study of cytomegalovirus exposure and HLA in healthy donors. The V gene lost 2 bases and the J gene lost 0 bases, with 7 bases spanning the gap. The CDR3 is 14 amino acids. Germline V gene data show CDR1 as SGHDT and CDR2 as YYEEEE. In the PCR, 60 Vbeta and 13 Jbeta primers were used. Here immunoSEQ multiplex PCR was the method, and the copy in TCRdb shows in-frame clones only, minus some. The profile covers roughly 130,000 clones, with around 90% appearing a single time and around 0.5% taken by the ten largest. This clone was recorded only once. Donors in the study were healthy people who gave bone marrow.

This chain links TRBV5-6 with TRBJ2-3; D is unclear. The source material was PBMCs. The TCR originated in a woman in her thirties or forties in good health and CMV-seronegative. Written as DNA, the CDR3 is TGTGCCAGCAGCTTTCTAACTAGCACAGATACGCAGTATTTT. Protein sequence: CASSFLTSTDTQYF.